A selection of T cell receptor beta chains follows, all from one sample in a study of blood T cell repertoires in COVID-19. Profiled with immunoSEQ multiplex PCR; TCRdb holds only in-frame clones, not every one. Here the sample spans approximately 110,000 clones, about 85% being singletons. Sequencing input: peripheral blood. Source of these receptors: a man in his forties or fifties with acute or convalescent COVID-19. CDR3s leave out the opening cysteine and the closing phenylalanine or tryptophan. The D gene is left open where the match is weak.

D gene: -
V gene: TRBV10-3
J gene: TRBJ2-7
CDR3 protein: AISVNGRSSYEQY

D gene: TRBD1
V gene: TRBV15
J gene: TRBJ1-1
CDR3 protein: AAGTDVHLNTEAF

D gene: TRBD2
V gene: TRBV5-1
J gene: TRBJ2-5
CDR3 protein: ASSLRLAGGGQETQY

D gene: -
V gene: TRBV9
J gene: TRBJ1-4
CDR3 protein: ASSVGGTTNEKLF

D gene: TRBD1
V gene: TRBV3-1/TRBV3-2
J gene: TRBJ1-2
CDR3 protein: ASSRQGTGKNGYT

D gene: TRBD2
V gene: TRBV19
J gene: TRBJ2-3
CDR3 protein: ASSMSASGGSTDTQY

D gene: -
V gene: TRBV5-1
J gene: TRBJ2-5
CDR3 protein: ASRGEETQY

D gene: -
V gene: TRBV11-2
J gene: TRBJ1-1
CDR3 protein: ASSLDRGTEAF

D gene: TRBD2
V gene: TRBV4-1
J gene: TRBJ2-2
CDR3 protein: ASSHRSGGDSTGELF

D gene: -
V gene: TRBV7-6
J gene: TRBJ2-7
CDR3 protein: ASSLAPSGTFYEQY

D gene: -
V gene: TRBV27
J gene: TRBJ2-7
CDR3 protein: ASSLSLEAYEQY

D gene: TRBD1
V gene: TRBV10-3
J gene: TRBJ2-7
CDR3 protein: AIRGTDGYEQY

D gene: -
V gene: TRBV9
J gene: TRBJ1-4
CDR3 protein: ASSVGQSGNEKLF

D gene: TRBD1
V gene: TRBV7-3
J gene: TRBJ1-4
CDR3 protein: ASSFSCRDRHRMATNEKLF

D gene: -
V gene: TRBV6-5
J gene: TRBJ1-2
CDR3 protein: ASSKPGRGYGYT

D gene: TRBD1
V gene: TRBV4-1
J gene: TRBJ1-5
CDR3 protein: ASSQEDRVELPQH

D gene: -
V gene: TRBV28
J gene: TRBJ1-2
CDR3 protein: ASSRPSRSNYGYT

D gene: TRBD1
V gene: TRBV19
J gene: TRBJ1-1
CDR3 protein: ASSPLGTGGRSAF

D gene: -
V gene: TRBV28
J gene: TRBJ1-2
CDR3 protein: ASSRGSGYGYT

D gene: TRBD2
V gene: TRBV7-9
J gene: TRBJ2-7
CDR3 protein: ASSLVISGPSYEQY

D gene: -
V gene: TRBV24-1
J gene: TRBJ1-1
CDR3 protein: ATQKDSEAF

D gene: -
V gene: TRBV21-1
J gene: TRBJ2-3
CDR3 protein: ASSDGTVPDTQY

D gene: TRBD1
V gene: TRBV10-3
J gene: TRBJ1-1
CDR3 protein: AIGGTGGLNTEAF

D gene: -
V gene: TRBV19
J gene: TRBJ1-1
CDR3 protein: ASSMGGLNTEAF

D gene: -
V gene: TRBV6-1
J gene: TRBJ1-2
CDR3 protein: ASSDTGSYGYT

D gene: TRBD1
V gene: TRBV2
J gene: TRBJ2-2
CDR3 protein: ASREDRGWTGELF

D gene: -
V gene: TRBV6-5
J gene: TRBJ1-4
CDR3 protein: ASSYSMGRGEKLF

D gene: -
V gene: TRBV5-1
J gene: TRBJ2-2
CDR3 protein: ASGQGSNTGELF

D gene: -
V gene: TRBV10-3
J gene: TRBJ1-3
CDR3 protein: AISEIRGRLMSGNTIY

D gene: -
V gene: TRBV19
J gene: TRBJ1-6
CDR3 protein: ASSISRDTTNSPLH

D gene: TRBD2
V gene: TRBV3-1/TRBV3-2
J gene: TRBJ2-7
CDR3 protein: ASSRLAGVSYEQY

D gene: -
V gene: TRBV14
J gene: TRBJ1-1
CDR3 protein: ASSQWANMNTEAF

D gene: -
V gene: TRBV27
J gene: TRBJ1-6
CDR3 protein: ASSLSRGQGLALH

D gene: -
V gene: TRBV24-1
J gene: TRBJ2-2
CDR3 protein: ATLGQNTGELF

D gene: TRBD1
V gene: TRBV6-6
J gene: TRBJ1-5
CDR3 protein: ASSPNHIRQGGDQPQH

D gene: TRBD1
V gene: TRBV19
J gene: TRBJ1-6
CDR3 protein: ASREGAGYNSPLH

D gene: -
V gene: TRBV9
J gene: TRBJ2-6
CDR3 protein: ASSDPQSSRGANVLT

D gene: -
V gene: TRBV11-3
J gene: TRBJ2-6
CDR3 protein: ASSLEGARGANVLT

D gene: -
V gene: TRBV24-1
J gene: TRBJ2-2
CDR3 protein: ATSVGGGPRDGELF

D gene: TRBD1
V gene: TRBV6-5
J gene: TRBJ1-6
CDR3 protein: ATEITGEGGSPLH

D gene: TRBD1
V gene: TRBV15
J gene: TRBJ1-6
CDR3 protein: ATSRLDRDNSPLH

D gene: -
V gene: TRBV27
J gene: TRBJ2-3
CDR3 protein: ASSPRRTYTDTQY

D gene: -
V gene: TRBV2
J gene: TRBJ2-1
CDR3 protein: ASRKLVPTKSSYNEQF

D gene: TRBD2
V gene: TRBV11-2
J gene: TRBJ2-5
CDR3 protein: ASTQGLARETQY

D gene: TRBD1
V gene: TRBV5-1
J gene: TRBJ2-7
CDR3 protein: ASSLNAGGNYEQY

D gene: -
V gene: TRBV5-5
J gene: TRBJ1-6
CDR3 protein: ASRRDFSSYNSPLH

D gene: -
V gene: TRBV9
J gene: TRBJ2-1
CDR3 protein: ASSVDAAYNEQF

D gene: TRBD2
V gene: TRBV3-1/TRBV3-2
J gene: TRBJ2-3
CDR3 protein: ASSRRTSGSGEDTQY

D gene: -
V gene: TRBV6-1
J gene: TRBJ1-1
CDR3 protein: ASSERGGAGTEAF

D gene: -
V gene: TRBV7-3
J gene: TRBJ2-2
CDR3 protein: ASRKQGWGTGELF

D gene: -
V gene: TRBV11-3
J gene: TRBJ2-1
CDR3 protein: ASSSKAGRYNEQF

D gene: TRBD1
V gene: TRBV23-1
J gene: TRBJ1-4
CDR3 protein: ASSQKNGQGKEKLF

D gene: -
V gene: TRBV11-3
J gene: TRBJ2-5
CDR3 protein: ASSPYDPSETQY

D gene: -
V gene: TRBV6-5
J gene: TRBJ2-1
CDR3 protein: ASSYGRGNEQF

D gene: -
V gene: TRBV7-3
J gene: TRBJ2-3
CDR3 protein: ASSLEGSTDTQY

D gene: TRBD2
V gene: TRBV5-1
J gene: TRBJ2-7
CDR3 protein: ASSLTSFTSGLYEQY

D gene: TRBD1
V gene: TRBV19
J gene: TRBJ1-1
CDR3 protein: ASKWGQGAVNTEAF

D gene: -
V gene: TRBV20-1
J gene: TRBJ2-5
CDR3 protein: SASRLVRETQY

D gene: -
V gene: TRBV4-1
J gene: TRBJ1-2
CDR3 protein: ASSHGDGYT